The text below deals with one TCR beta chain. Its antigen remains unknown. PCR primers comprised 60 Vbeta and 13 Jbeta primers. Some clones are missing from TCRdb's copy, which holds only in-frame ones; the method was immunoSEQ multiplex PCR. The table has under 250,000 clones, 85% seen once; the top ten hold 1.3%. These data originate in a study of cytomegalovirus exposure and HLA in healthy donors. General study findings and limits: It was confirmed in vitro that a few of the CMV-associated chains were specific for CMV antigens.

The germline V gene has CDR1 LNHNV and CDR2 YYDKDF (reference sequence). Trimming pared 5 bases from V and 4 bases from J, leaving 15 bases between. The length of the CDR3 is 14 residues. The chain joins TRBV15 to TRBJ2-7; D is unresolved. The sequencing input was PBMCs. The source of this sequence is a human donor in good health. The CDR3 bases are TGTGCCACCAGCCCCAGCAGACAATTTTACGAGCAGTACTTC. Translation gives CATSPSRQFYEQYF.